A single sample gave rise to the 9 T cell receptor beta chains below, sequenced in a study of CD8 T cells in Susac syndrome. After extraction with the RNeasy kit, roughly 0.5 to 1 ug of the RNA was reverse transcribed using random hexamers. One entry per CDR3 protein results from TCRdb running MiXCR on the immunoSEQ multiplex PCR reads. Among about 200,000 distinct CDR3 sequences, about 95% were seen once, and the ten largest hold about 0.1%. The sequenced material came from CD4+ T cells from PBMCs. The receptor set was obtained from a human donor in good health.

The chain links TRBV20-1 to TRBJ1-5; maybe TRBD1 (6 bases). Germline V lookup: CDR1 DFQATT, CDR2 SNEGSKA (reference sequence). Trimming shortened V by 5 bases and J by 1 base, and 9 bases separated the two germline ends. The CDR3 length is 13 residues. For the CDR3, the DNA is TGCAGTGCTCTACAGGGAAGCAATCAGCCCCAGCATTTT. Amino acid sequence: CSALQGSNQPQHF.

The rearrangement joins TRBV12-3 or TRBV12-4 to TRBJ1-5, with TRBD1 matching 10 bases. Trimming removed 5 bases from V and 5 bases from J; junction bases left unmatched: 9. The CDR3 contains 16 residues. The CDR3 is CASSIHSGTGDQPQHF. In DNA form, the CDR3 reads TGTGCCAGCAGTATCCACTCCGGGACAGGGGATCAGCCCCAGCATTTT.

This clonotype was detected once. The chain links TRBV25-1 to TRBJ2-2, with 8 nucleotides matching TRBD2. The CDR3 contains 15 residues. J lost 5 bases, V lost 1 base, and 3 bases had no gene match. Germline-derived CDR1 and CDR2 are MGHDK and SYGVNS. The CDR3 loop is CASSESRGGTGELFF. CDR3 in DNA: TGTGCCAGCAGTGAATCACGGGGGGGAACCGGGGAGCTGTTTTTT.

The chain uses TRBV24-1 and TRBJ2-7; D call uncertain. CDR3 length: 11 residues. V lost 6 bases, J lost 5 bases, and 7 bases lay in between. From germline, CDR1 is KGHDR and CDR2 SFDVKD. This CDR3 is CATSWLNEQYF. The DNA of the CDR3 is TGTGCCACCAGTTGGTTGAACGAGCAGTACTTC.

The chain combines TRBV12-3 or TRBV12-4 with TRBJ1-5; perhaps TRBD1 as D (5 bases). Trimming removed 4 bases from V and 6 bases from J, with 10 bases in between. The CDR3 consists of 13 residues. CDR3 nucleotides: TGTGCCAGCAGTTCCCTTGGGGGTCAGCCCCAGCATTTT. It is translated as CASSSLGGQPQHF.

The rearrangement uses TRBV3-1 and TRBJ2-1, with D possibly called TRBD1 or TRBD2 (6 bases each). The ends were cut back, 4 bases at V and 9 bases at J, with 16 bases in the middle. The CDR3 has 14 residues. The germline V gene encodes CDR1 LGHDT and CDR2 YNNKEL (reference sequence). The CDR3 region is CASSRGASEGEQFF. The CDR3, as DNA: TGTGCCAGCAGCCGGGGGGCTAGCGAAGGTGAGCAGTTCTTC.

The rearrangement uses TRBV2 and TRBJ2-3; TRBD1 agrees at 8 bases. Germline-derived CDR1 and CDR2 are SNHLY and FYNNEI. CDR3 length: 13 amino acids. Trimming removed 7 bases from V and 3 bases from J; junction bases left unmatched: 3. CDR3 bases: TGTGCCAGCACTGGACAGGGAACAGATACGCAGTATTTT. Translated, it gives CASTGQGTDTQYF.

V is TRBV29-1 and J is TRBJ1-1; TRBD1 agrees at 7 bases. Trimming removed 6 bases from V and 6 bases from J; junction bases left unmatched: 10. CDR1 and CDR2 (germline): SQVTM, ANQGSEA. The length of the CDR3 is 13 residues. The CDR3 loop reads CSVARIDRAEAFF. The CDR3 coding sequence is TGCAGCGTGGCAAGGATAGACAGGGCTGAAGCTTTCTTT.

The CDR3 DNA reads as TGCAGTGCTTTAACGGGGAGGGTTGCCGGGGAGCTGTTTTTT. It translates to CSALTGRVAGELFF. The gene calls are TRBV20-1 and TRBJ2-2, with 7 bases identical to TRBD2. V trimming: 5 bases; J trimming: 6 bases; junction bases outside the gene matches: 9. This CDR3 is built from 14 residues. From germline, CDR1 is DFQATT and CDR2 SNEGSKA (reference sequence).